These 6 T cell receptor beta chains came from one sample sequenced in a study of vaccination and CD4 T cells after COVID-19. TCRdb called the PCR reads again in MiXCR, with one record for every CDR3 protein. The table records roughly 14,000 distinct CDR3 sequences, 69% of them present only once. The starting material was CD4+ T cells from blood, obtained after SARS-CoV-2 vaccination. The receptors derive from a human donor who had recovered from COVID-19.

The gene calls are TRBV6-1 and TRBJ2-3, with 11 bases fitting TRBD2. Germline-derived CDR1 and CDR2 are MNHNS and SASEGT. CDR3 length equals 16 residues. With V trimmed by 4 bases and J by 2 bases, 5 bases remained unmatched. The CDR3 here is CASSVTSGRYTDTQYF. CDR3 coding DNA: TGTGCCAGCAGTGTTACTAGCGGGAGATACACAGATACGCAGTATTTT.

The chain has TRBV27 and TRBJ1-2, with D possibly being TRBD1 (6 bases). V dropped 5 bases and J dropped 3 bases, with 13 bases sitting between them. Germline CDR1 is MNHEY and CDR2 is SMNVEV (reference sequence). CDR3 size: 14 residues. CDR3 DNA sequence: TGTGCCAGCAGTCCCAGACAGGTGTACTATGGCTACACCTTC. Protein sequence: CASSPRQVYYGYTF.

The V gene is TRBV27, the J gene TRBJ2-5, with 7 bases lining up with TRBD1. This CDR3 spans 17 amino acids. Germline lookup yields CDR1 MNHEY and CDR2 SMNVEV (reference sequence). V shed 5 bases and J 8 bases; nucleotides not matched to a gene: 20. The CDR3 loop reads CASSRTSGAGGGLTQYF. The CDR3 DNA is TGTGCCAGCAGTCGAACCTCCGGGGCAGGGGGTGGACTCACCCAGTACTTC.

The chain combines TRBV28 with TRBJ1-1; a possible D gene is TRBD1 (5 bases). Germline-derived CDR1 and CDR2 are MDHEN and SYDVKM. Trimming removed 5 bases at V and 1 base at J, with 17 bases between. The CDR3 is made up of 16 amino acids. CDR3 region: CASSDPPGKRNTEAFF. The CDR3 nucleotides are TGTGCCAGCAGTGACCCTCCAGGGAAGAGGAACACTGAAGCTTTCTTT.

The V call is TRBV28, the J call TRBJ1-5; D perhaps matches TRBD1 (6 bases). Germline CDR1 is MDHEN and CDR2 is SYDVKM. V shed 3 bases and J shed 4 bases, with 13 bases lying between them. The CDR3 spans 15 residues. For the CDR3, the DNA is TGTGCCAGCAGTTTTACCGGGACAAAGAATCAGCCCCAGCATTTT. Translation gives CASSFTGTKNQPQHF.

The chain recombines TRBV5-4 with TRBJ2-4, with TRBD1 identical over 7 bases. The junction had 8 bases not matched to a gene; V was cut back by 3 bases and J by 5 bases. CDR1 is SGHNT, CDR2 YYREEE, per germline (reference sequence). This CDR3 has 15 residues. CDR3 sequence reads: CASSSRDREQNIQYF. CDR3 DNA: TGTGCCAGCAGCTCCAGAGACAGGGAGCAAAACATTCAGTACTTC.